These 17 T cell receptor beta chains came from one sample sequenced in a study of cytomegalovirus exposure and HLA in healthy donors listed by TCRdb under 2017. The library was prepared using the immunoSEQ multiplex PCR assay. A mixture of 60 forward primers for TCR Vbeta segments and 13 reverse primers for TCR Jbeta segments was used in the multiplex PCR. TCRdb holds this immuneACCESS table with in-frame rearrangements only. Some clones are missing; in checked studies, unresolved V genes explain under half, and the rest has no known cause. The sample has more than 140,000 clones on record, roughly 64% of them singletons. Around 3% of the sample comes from the top ten. The sequenced sample consisted of PBMCs. These receptors came from a woman aged 25 to 45 in good health and CMV-seropositive.

The rearrangement joins TRBV15 to TRBJ2-7; no firm D call. V lost 2 bases to trimming and J lost 6 bases, with 11 bases between them. From germline, CDR1 is LNHNV and CDR2 YYDKDF (reference sequence). The CDR3 totals 13 residues. CDR3 nucleotides: TGTGCCACCAGCAGATTCCTCGCCGGCGAGCAGTACTTC. Amino acid sequence: CATSRFLAGEQYF.

This clone was detected only once. CDR3 residues: CASRTLRGGAFF. DNA of the CDR3: TGTGCCAGCAGAACCCTGCGGGGGGGAGCTTTCTTT. The gene calls are TRBV28 and TRBJ1-1; a weak D match, TRBD1 (5 bases). CDR1 and CDR2 from the germline V gene are MDHEN and SYDVKM. CDR3 size: 12 residues. V gave up 6 bases and J gave up 10 bases, with 15 bases separating them.

This clone was detected a few times. This sequence joins TRBV6-1 and TRBJ2-7, with TRBD1 matching 8 bases. Trimming at V came to 8 bases and at J to 3 bases, leaving 6 bases not matched to a gene. The CDR3 runs 13 residues. Germline assignment: CDR1 MNHNS and CDR2 SASEGT. DNA of the CDR3: TGTGCCAGCGATAGACAGGGGTTCTACGAGCAGTACTTC. Its protein product is CASDRQGFYEQYF.

The chain employs TRBV5-6 and TRBJ1-2; 8 bases map to TRBD1. V shed 4 bases, J shed 4 bases, and the junction held 12 bases outside the gene matches. CDR1 and CDR2 (germline): SGHDT, YYEEEE. CDR3 size: 16 residues. CDR3 sequence: CASSPRQGPAVYGYTF. For the CDR3, the DNA is TGTGCCAGCAGCCCAAGACAGGGGCCGGCTGTCTATGGCTACACCTTC.

The rearrangement links TRBV30 to TRBJ2-3; TRBD1 matches 8 bases. Per germline, CDR1 GTSNPN and CDR2 SVGIG (reference sequence). There are 13 residues in the CDR3. CDR3 amino acids: CASDRVGTDTQYF. CDR3 nucleotides: TGTGCTTCGGACAGGGTGGGCACAGATACGCAGTATTTT.

The chain combines TRBV7-6 with TRBJ2-3, with D maybe TRBD2 (6 bases). The CDR3 is 18 residues long. Trimming pared 0 bases from V and 2 bases from J, leaving 18 bases between. Germline lookup yields CDR1 SGHVS and CDR2 FNYEAQ. The CDR3 loop reads CASSLAGGGFGTTDTQYF. The CDR3 region has the DNA TGTGCCAGCAGCTTAGCAGGAGGAGGGTTTGGCACCACAGATACGCAGTATTTT.

This chain joins TRBV4-1 and TRBJ2-3; 12 nucleotides match TRBD2. Trimming removed 2 bases from V and 1 base from J; junction bases left unmatched: 16. There are 21 residues in the CDR3. CDR1 and CDR2 from the germline V gene are MGHRA and YSYEKL. Written as DNA, the CDR3 is TGCGCCAGCAGCCAAATACCACTAGCGGGGGGTCCTCGGGGCCGCACAGATACGCAGTATTTT. It is translated as CASSQIPLAGGPRGRTDTQYF.

In this sample, this clone turned up once. The chain recombines TRBV9 with TRBJ2-3, with TRBD2 matching 10 bases. The germline gives CDR1 SGDLS, CDR2 YYNGEE. V lost 3 bases to trimming and J lost 4 bases; unmatched junction nucleotides: 8. This CDR3 has 16 residues. CDR3 sequence reads: CASSAYSGGPADTQYF. The CDR3 DNA reads TGTGCCAGCAGCGCCTATAGCGGGGGGCCCGCAGATACGCAGTATTTT.

Comments on this clone: Compared with germline, one end of the junction differs, possibly owing to a read error. This chain connects TRBV2 to TRBJ1-4; TRBD1 matches at 8 bases. Looked up from germline, CDR1 is SNHLY and CDR2 is FYNNEI. This CDR3 has 13 residues. CDR3: CASSPDRQGPEVF. The CDR3 DNA sequence: TGTGCCAGCAGTCCAGACAGACAGGGGCCAGAGGTTTTT.

The V gene is TRBV7-2, the J gene TRBJ2-7, with a tentative D call TRBD1 (6 bases). There are 11 residues in the CDR3. Germline loops: CDR1 SGHTA, CDR2 FQGNSA. CDR3 in DNA: TGTGCTACAGGGAGCATGTACGAGCAGTACTTC. Its protein is CATGSMYEQYF.

This clone has just a few counts. The chain uses TRBV2 and TRBJ1-2, with D perhaps TRBD1 (5 bases). This CDR3 is built from 14 residues. Per the germline V gene, CDR1 is SNHLY and CDR2 is FYNNEI. V lost 4 bases, J lost 4 bases, and 13 bases lay in between. The CDR3 region has the DNA TGTGCCAGCAGTGCTGACAGCATTACCTATGGCTACACCTTC. Its protein is CASSADSITYGYTF.

The chain carries TRBV5-1 and TRBJ2-5; TRBD2 matches at 11 bases. The V gene's germline CDR1 is SGHRS and CDR2 YFSETQ. The CDR3 contains 18 residues. Trimming at V came to 0 bases and at J to 4 bases, leaving 11 bases not matched to a gene. CDR3 amino acids: CASSLDPSGRLNPETQYF. The CDR3 nucleotides are TGCGCCAGCAGCTTGGATCCTAGCGGGAGGTTAAACCCAGAGACCCAGTACTTC.

The J gene is TRBJ2-1, the V gene TRBV7-9; 9 positions agree with TRBD2. The CDR3 has 16 amino acids. CDR1 and CDR2 from the germline V gene are SEHNR and FQNEAQ (reference sequence). V shed 5 bases and J 9 bases; nucleotides not matched to a gene: 14. This CDR3 reads CASSAGGTATQSEQFF. CDR3 DNA: TGTGCCAGCAGCGCGGGGGGGACAGCCACTCAAAGTGAGCAGTTCTTC. The full variable domain, completed using reference TRBV7-9 and TRBJ2-1, is DTGVSQNPRHKITKRGQNVTFRCDPISEHNRLYWYRQTLGQGPEFLTYFQNEAQLEKSRLLSDRFSAERPKGSFSTLEIQRTEQGDSAMYLCASSAGGTATQSEQFFGPGTRLTVL.

This chain connects TRBV30 to TRBJ2-1, with 8 bases aligning to TRBD2. In germline, CDR1 is GTSNPN, CDR2 SVGIG (reference sequence). Trimming at V came to 2 bases and at J to 9 bases, leaving 12 bases not matched to a gene. This CDR3 has 15 amino acids. The CDR3 spells CAWSPLLTGGREQFF. The CDR3 DNA sequence: TGTGCCTGGAGTCCCCTCCTAACGGGGGGGCGTGAGCAGTTCTTC.

The rearrangement uses TRBV2 and TRBJ1-3; a weak D match, TRBD1 (5 bases). The V gene's germline CDR1 is SNHLY and CDR2 FYNNEI. CDR3 size: 14 residues. The V end was cut by 9 bases, the J end by 3 bases, with 15 bases between. CDR3 protein: CASTTQAYGNTIYF. The CDR3 nucleotides are TGTGCCAGTACAACACAGGCGTATGGAAACACCATATATTTT.

The chain couples TRBV18 to TRBJ2-2; weak D call: TRBD1 (6 bases). Germline CDR1 is KGHSH and CDR2 is LQKENI. V was trimmed by 3 bases and J by 1 base, leaving 12 bases between them. The CDR3 has 16 residues. Here the CDR3 reads CASSPPQGRNTGELFF. The CDR3 nucleotides read TGTGCCAGCTCACCCCCCCAGGGGCGGAACACCGGGGAGCTGTTTTTT.

This clone has only one observation. In DNA, the CDR3 is TGTGCCAGCAGTTGGACTAGCGGGGTCCAAGAGACCCAGTACTTC. Translation: CASSWTSGVQETQYF. The chain joins TRBV5-6 to TRBJ2-5, with 12 bases aligning to TRBD2. CDR3 length equals 15 residues. The germline V gene encodes CDR1 SGHDT and CDR2 YYEEEE. The junction had 3 bases not matched to a gene; V was cut back by 5 bases and J by 1 base.